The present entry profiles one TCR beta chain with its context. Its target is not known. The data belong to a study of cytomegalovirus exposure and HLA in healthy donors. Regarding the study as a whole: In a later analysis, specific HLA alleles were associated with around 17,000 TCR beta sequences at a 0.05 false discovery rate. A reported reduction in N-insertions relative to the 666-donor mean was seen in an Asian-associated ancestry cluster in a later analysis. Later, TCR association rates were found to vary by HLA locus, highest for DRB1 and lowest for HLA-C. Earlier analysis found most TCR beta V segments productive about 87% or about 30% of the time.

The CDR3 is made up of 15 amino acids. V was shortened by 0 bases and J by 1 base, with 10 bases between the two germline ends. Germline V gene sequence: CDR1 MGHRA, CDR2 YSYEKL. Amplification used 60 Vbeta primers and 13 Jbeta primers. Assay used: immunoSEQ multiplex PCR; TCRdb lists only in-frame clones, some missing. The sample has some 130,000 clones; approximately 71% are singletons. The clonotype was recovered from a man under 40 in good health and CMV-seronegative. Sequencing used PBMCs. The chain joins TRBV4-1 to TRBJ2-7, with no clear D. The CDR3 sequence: CASSQDLVRSYEQYF. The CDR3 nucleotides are TGCGCCAGCAGCCAAGATCTTGTCAGATCCTACGAGCAGTACTTC.